This T cell receptor (beta chain) was captured by sequencing in a study of technical replicates of blood from a few donors. This CDR3 has 12 amino acids. V lost 5 bases to trimming and J lost 0 bases, with 4 bases between them. Germline V CDR1 and CDR2: SGHAT, FQNNGV. The repertoire was sequenced with immunoSEQ multiplex PCR; TCRdb's copy has only in-frame clones and lacks some. The data show 17,000 or so clones, with about 89% seen just once and approximately 10% held by the top ten. This clonotype was obtained from a human donor in good health. Source material: PBMCs. This chain uses TRBV11-2 with TRBJ2-5; D ambiguous. The CDR3 sequence is CASSRDQETQYF. CDR3 nucleotide sequence: TGTGCCAGCAGCCGGGACCAAGAGACCCAGTACTTC.